This T cell receptor (beta chain) stems from a study of T cell responses to AZD1222 COVID-19 vaccine. Germline V gives CDR1 MGHRA, CDR2 YSYEKL. V lost 1 base, J lost 2 bases, and 12 bases lay in between. The CDR3 extends over 15 amino acids. Clones were read by immunoSEQ multiplex PCR, and TCRdb kept only the in-frame ones, dropping some. The repertoire holds under 150,000 clones, with just under 95% as singletons. The sequencing used peripheral blood, collected on day 0 of AZD1222 vaccination. The sequence derives from an adult in good health. This rearrangement joins TRBV4-1 to TRBJ2-7; D is unresolved. The CDR3 reads CASSQVFSMTYEQYF. The CDR3, as DNA: TGCGCCAGCAGCCAAGTATTCAGTATGACCTACGAGCAGTACTTC.